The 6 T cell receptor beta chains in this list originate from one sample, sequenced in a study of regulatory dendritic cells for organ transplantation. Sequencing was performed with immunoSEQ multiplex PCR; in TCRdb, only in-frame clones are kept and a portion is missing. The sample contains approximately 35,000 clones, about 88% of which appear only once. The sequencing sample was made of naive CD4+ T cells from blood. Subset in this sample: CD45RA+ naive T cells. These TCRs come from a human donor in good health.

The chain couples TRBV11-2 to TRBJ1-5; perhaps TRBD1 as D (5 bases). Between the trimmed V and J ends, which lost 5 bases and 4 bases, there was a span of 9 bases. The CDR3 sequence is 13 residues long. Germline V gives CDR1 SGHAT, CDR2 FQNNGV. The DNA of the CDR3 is TGTGCCAGCAGCCGACAGTCTAATCAGCCCCAGCATTTT. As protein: CASSRQSNQPQHF. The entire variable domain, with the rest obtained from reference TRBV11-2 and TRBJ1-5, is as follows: EAGVAQSPRYKIIEKRQSVAFWCNPISGHATLYWYQQILGQGPKLLIQFQNNGVVDDSQLPKDRFSAERLKGVDSTLKIQPAKLEDSAVYLCASSRQSNQPQHFGDGTRLSIL.

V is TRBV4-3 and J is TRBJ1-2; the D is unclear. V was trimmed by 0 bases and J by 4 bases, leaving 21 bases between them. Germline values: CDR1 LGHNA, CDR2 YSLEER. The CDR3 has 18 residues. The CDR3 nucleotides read TGCGCCAGCAGCCAAGATTTTGTGTGGCCCGAGAGAGGCTATGGCTACACCTTC. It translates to CASSQDFVWPERGYGYTF.

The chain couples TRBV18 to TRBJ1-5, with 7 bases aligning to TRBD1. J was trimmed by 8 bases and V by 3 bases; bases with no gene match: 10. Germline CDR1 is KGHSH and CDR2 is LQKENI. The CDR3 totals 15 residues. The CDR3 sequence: CASSPNRGLLEPQHF. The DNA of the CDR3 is TGTGCCAGCTCACCTAACAGGGGTTTGCTAGAGCCCCAGCATTTT.

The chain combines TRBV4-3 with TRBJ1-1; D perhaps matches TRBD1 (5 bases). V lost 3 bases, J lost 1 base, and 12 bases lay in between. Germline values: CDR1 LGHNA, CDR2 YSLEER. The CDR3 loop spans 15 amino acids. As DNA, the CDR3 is TGCGCCAGCAGCCAGACGGGGCAGACGAACACTGAAGCTTTCTTT. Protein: CASSQTGQTNTEAFF.

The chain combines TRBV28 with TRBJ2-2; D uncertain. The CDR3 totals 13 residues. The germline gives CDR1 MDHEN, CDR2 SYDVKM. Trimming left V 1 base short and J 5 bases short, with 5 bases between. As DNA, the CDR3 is TGTGCCAGCAGTTTATCGGAAACCGGGGAGCTGTTTTTT. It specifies CASSLSETGELFF.

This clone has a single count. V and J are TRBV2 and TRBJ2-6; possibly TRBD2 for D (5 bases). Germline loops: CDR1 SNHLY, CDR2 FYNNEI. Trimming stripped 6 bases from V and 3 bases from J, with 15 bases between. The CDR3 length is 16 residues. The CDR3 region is CASREREADGANVLTF. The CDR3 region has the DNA TGTGCCAGCAGGGAGAGAGAAGCGGATGGGGCCAACGTCCTGACTTTC. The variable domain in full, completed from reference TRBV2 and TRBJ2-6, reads EPEVTQTPSHQVTQMGQEVILRCVPISNHLYFYWYRQILGQKVEFLVSFYNNEISEKSEIFDDQFSVERPDGSNFTLKIRSTKLEDSAMYFCASREREADGANVLTFGAGSRLTVL.